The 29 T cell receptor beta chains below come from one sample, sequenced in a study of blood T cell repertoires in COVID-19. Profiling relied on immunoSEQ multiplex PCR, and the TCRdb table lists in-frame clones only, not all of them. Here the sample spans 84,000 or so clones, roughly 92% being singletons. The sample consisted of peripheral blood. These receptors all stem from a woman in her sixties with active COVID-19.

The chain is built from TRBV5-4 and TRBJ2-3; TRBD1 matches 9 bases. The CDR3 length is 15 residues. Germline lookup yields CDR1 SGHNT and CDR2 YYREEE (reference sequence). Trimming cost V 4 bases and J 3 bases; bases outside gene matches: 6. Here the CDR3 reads CASSLGQGWTDTQYF. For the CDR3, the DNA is TGTGCCAGCAGCCTAGGACAGGGGTGGACAGATACGCAGTATTTT.

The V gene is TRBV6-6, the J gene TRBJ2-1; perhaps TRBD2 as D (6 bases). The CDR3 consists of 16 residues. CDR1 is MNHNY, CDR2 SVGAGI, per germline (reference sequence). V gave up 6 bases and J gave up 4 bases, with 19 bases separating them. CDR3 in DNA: TGTGCCAGCAGCGCCTCCGGACTGGGGAGGTACAATGAGCAGTTCTTC. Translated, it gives CASSASGLGRYNEQFF.

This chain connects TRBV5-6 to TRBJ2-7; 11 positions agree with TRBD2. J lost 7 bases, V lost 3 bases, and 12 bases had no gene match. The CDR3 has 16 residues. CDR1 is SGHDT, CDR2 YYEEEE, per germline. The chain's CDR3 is CASSYYSGRAEGEQYF. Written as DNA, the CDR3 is TGTGCCAGCAGCTATTATAGCGGGAGGGCCGAGGGTGAGCAGTACTTC.

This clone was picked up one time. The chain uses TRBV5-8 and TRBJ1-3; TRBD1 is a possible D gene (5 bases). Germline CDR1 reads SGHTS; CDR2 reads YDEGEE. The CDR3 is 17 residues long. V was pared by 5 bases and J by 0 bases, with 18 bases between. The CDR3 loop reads CASSSGTGEFSGNTIYF. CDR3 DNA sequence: TGTGCCAGCAGTTCCGGGACGGGGGAGTTCTCTGGAAACACCATATATTTT. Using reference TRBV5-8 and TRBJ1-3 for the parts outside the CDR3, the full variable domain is EAGVTQSPTHLIKTRGQQATLRCSPISGHTSVYWYQQALGLGLQFLLWYDEGEERNRGNFPPRFSGRQFPNYSSELNVNALELEDSALYLCASSSGTGEFSGNTIYFGEGSWLTVV.

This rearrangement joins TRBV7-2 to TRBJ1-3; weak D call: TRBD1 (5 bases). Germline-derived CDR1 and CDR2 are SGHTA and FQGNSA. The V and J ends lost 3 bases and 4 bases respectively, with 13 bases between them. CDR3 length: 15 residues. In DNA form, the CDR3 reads TGTGCCAGCAGCTTGAAATTAGGGGCGGGAAACACCATATATTTT. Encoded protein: CASSLKLGAGNTIYF.

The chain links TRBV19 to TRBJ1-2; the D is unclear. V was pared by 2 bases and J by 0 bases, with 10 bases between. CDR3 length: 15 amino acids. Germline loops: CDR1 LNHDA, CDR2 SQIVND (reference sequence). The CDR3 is CASSILKRANYGYTF. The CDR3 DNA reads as TGTGCCAGTAGTATACTGAAGAGGGCTAACTATGGCTACACCTTC.

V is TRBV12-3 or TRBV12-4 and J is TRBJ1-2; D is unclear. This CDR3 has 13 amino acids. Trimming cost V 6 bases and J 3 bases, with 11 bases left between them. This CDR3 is CASSAWTYYGYTF. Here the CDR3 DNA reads TGTGCCAGCAGCGCCTGGACTTACTATGGCTACACCTTC.

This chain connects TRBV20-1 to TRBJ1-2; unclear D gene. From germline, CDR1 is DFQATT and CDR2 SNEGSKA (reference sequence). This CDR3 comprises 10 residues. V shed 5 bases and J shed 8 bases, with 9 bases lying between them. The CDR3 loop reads CSARHRGYTF. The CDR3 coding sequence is TGCAGTGCTCGACACCGGGGCTACACCTTC.

The CDR3 loop is CASSVLAGTSNTGELFF. CDR3 in DNA: TGTGCCAGCAGCGTCTTAGCGGGAACTTCCAACACCGGGGAGCTGTTTTTT. The chain uses TRBV9 and TRBJ2-2; 8 bases are a match to TRBD2. Germline values: CDR1 SGDLS, CDR2 YYNGEE. This CDR3 is built from 17 residues. V lost 2 bases, J lost 2 bases, and 8 bases stayed unmatched.

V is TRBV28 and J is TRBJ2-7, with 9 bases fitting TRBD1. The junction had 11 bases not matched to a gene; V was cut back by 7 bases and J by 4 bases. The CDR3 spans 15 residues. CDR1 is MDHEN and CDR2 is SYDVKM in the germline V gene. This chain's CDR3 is CASTAPGQGRYEQYF. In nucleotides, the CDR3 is TGTGCCAGCACTGCTCCCGGACAGGGGAGGTACGAGCAGTACTTC.

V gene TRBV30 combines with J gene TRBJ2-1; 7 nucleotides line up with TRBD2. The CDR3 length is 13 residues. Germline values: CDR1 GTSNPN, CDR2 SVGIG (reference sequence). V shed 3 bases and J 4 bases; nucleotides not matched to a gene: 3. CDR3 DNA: TGTGCCTGGAGCGGGGGGACTTACAATGAGCAGTTCTTC. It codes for CAWSGGTYNEQFF.

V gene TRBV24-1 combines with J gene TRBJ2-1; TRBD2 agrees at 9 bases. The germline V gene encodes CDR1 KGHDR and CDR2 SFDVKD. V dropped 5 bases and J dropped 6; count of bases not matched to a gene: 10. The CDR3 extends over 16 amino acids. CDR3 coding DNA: TGTGCCACCAGTGGGGTAGCGGGAGAATCGGTCAATGAGCAGTTCTTC. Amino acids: CATSGVAGESVNEQFF.

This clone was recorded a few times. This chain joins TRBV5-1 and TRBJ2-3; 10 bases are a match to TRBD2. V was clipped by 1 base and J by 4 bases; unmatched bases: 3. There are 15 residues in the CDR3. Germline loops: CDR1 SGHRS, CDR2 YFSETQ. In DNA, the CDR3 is TGCGCCAGCAGCTTGACTAGCGGGGCGTCAGATACGCAGTATTTT. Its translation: CASSLTSGASDTQYF. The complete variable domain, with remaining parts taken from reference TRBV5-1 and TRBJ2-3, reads KAGVTQTPRYLIKTRGQQVTLSCSPISGHRSVSWYQQTPGQGLQFLFEYFSETQRNKGNFPGRFSGRQFSNSRSEMNVSTLELGDSALYLCASSLTSGASDTQYFGPGTRLTVL.

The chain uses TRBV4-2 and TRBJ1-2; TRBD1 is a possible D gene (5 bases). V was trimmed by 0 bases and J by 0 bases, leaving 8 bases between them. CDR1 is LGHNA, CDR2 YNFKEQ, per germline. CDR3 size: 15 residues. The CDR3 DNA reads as TGTGCCAGCAGCCAAGACGGGGGAGCTAACTATGGCTACACCTTC. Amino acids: CASSQDGGANYGYTF.

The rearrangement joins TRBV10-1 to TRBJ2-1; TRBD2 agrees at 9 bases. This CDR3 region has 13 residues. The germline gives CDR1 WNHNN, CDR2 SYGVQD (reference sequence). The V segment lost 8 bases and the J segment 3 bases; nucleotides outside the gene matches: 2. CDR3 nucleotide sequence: TGCGCCAGCGCTAGCGGGATCTACAATGAGCAGTTCTTC. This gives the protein CASASGIYNEQFF.

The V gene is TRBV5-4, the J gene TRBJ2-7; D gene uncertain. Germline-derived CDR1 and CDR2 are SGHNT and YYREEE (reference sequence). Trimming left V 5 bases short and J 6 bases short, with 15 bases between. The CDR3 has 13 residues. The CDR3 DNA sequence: TGTGCCAGCAGTTTTGAGACTTCAGTCGAGCAGTACTTC. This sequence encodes CASSFETSVEQYF.

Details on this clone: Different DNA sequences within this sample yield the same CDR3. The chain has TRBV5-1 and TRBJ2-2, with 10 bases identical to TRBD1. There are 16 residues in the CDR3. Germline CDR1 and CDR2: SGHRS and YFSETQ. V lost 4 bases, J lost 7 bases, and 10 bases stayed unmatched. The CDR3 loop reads CASSLEVTGGIGELFF. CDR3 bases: TGCGCCAGCAGCCTGGAGGTGACAGGGGGCATCGGGGAGCTGTTTTTT.

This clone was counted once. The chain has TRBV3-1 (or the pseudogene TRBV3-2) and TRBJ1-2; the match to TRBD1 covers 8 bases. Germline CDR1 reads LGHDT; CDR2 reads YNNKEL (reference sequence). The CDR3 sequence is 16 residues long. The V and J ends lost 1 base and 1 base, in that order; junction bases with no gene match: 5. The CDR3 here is CASSQVLTGGNYGYTF. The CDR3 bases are TGTGCCAGCAGCCAAGTTCTTACAGGGGGTAACTATGGCTACACCTTC.

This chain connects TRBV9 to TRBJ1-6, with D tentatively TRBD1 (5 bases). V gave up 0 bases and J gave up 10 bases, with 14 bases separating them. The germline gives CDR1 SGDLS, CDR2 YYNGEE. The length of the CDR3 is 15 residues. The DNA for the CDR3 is TGTGCCAGCAGCGTAGAGGGCAGTCCAGGGTCACCCCTCCACTTT. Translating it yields CASSVEGSPGSPLHF. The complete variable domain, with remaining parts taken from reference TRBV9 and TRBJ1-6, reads DSGVTQTPKHLITATGQRVTLRCSPRSGDLSVYWYQQSLDQGLQFLIQYYNGEERAKGNILERFSAQQFPDLHSELNLSSLELGDSALYFCASSVEGSPGSPLHFGNGTRLTVT.

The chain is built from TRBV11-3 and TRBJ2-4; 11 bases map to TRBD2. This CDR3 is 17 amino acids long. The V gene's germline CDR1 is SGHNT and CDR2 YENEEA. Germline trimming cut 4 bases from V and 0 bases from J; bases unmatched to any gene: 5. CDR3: CASSSLAGGLAKNIQYF. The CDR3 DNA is TGTGCCAGCAGCTCTTTAGCGGGAGGGCTAGCCAAAAACATTCAGTACTTC.

The CDR3 sequence is CASSQTRGGVTDTQYF. The CDR3 region has the DNA TGTGCCAGCAGCCAAACTCGCGGGGGGGTCACAGATACGCAGTATTTT. V usage is TRBV3-1 (or the pseudogene TRBV3-2) and J usage is TRBJ2-3; 9 bases fit TRBD2. V lost 2 bases and J lost 2; bases outside the gene matches: 5. The CDR3 extends over 16 amino acids. Looked up from germline, CDR1 is LGHDT and CDR2 is YNNKEL (reference sequence).

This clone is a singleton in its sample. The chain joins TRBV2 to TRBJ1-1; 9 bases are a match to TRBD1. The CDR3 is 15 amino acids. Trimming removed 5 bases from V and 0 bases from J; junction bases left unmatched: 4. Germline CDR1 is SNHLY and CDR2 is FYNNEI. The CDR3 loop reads CASSKDRGLNTEAFF. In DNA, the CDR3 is TGTGCCAGCAGTAAGGACAGGGGCCTGAACACTGAAGCTTTCTTT.

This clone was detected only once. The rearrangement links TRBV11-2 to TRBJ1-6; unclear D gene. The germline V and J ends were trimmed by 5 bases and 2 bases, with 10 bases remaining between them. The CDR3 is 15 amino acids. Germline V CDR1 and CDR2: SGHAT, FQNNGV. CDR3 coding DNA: TGTGCCAGCAGCCCCGGTCGAACCTATAATTCACCCCTCCACTTT. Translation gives CASSPGRTYNSPLHF.

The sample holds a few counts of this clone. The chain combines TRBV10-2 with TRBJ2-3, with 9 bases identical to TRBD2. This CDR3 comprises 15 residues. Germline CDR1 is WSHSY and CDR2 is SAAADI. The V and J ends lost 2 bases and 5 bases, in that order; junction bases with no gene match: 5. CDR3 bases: TGCGCCAGCAGTGAGGGCGGGGGGGCCCGAGATACGCAGTATTTT. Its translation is CASSEGGGARDTQYF.

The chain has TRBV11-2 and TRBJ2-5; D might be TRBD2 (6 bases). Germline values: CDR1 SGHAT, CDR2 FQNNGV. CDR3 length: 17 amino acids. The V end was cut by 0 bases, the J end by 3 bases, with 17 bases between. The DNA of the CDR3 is TGTGCCAGCAGCTTAGAGGGACTGAACCGAGAGGAAGAGACCCAGTACTTC. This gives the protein CASSLEGLNREEETQYF.

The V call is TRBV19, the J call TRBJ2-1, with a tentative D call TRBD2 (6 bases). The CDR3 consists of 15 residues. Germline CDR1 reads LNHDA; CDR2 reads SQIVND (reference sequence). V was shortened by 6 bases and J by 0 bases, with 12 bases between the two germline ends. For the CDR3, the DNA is TGTGCCAGTAGACGTTTCGGGGGCTCCTACAATGAGCAGTTCTTC. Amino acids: CASRRFGGSYNEQFF.

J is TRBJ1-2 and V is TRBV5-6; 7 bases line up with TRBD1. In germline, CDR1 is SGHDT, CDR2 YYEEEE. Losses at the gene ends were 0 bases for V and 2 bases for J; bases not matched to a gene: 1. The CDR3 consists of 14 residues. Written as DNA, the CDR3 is TGTGCCAGCAGCTTGGGACAGGGCAACTATGGCTACACCTTC. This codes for CASSLGQGNYGYTF. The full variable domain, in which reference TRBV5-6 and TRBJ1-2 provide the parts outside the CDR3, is DAGVTQSPTHLIKTRGQQVTLRCSPKSGHDTVSWYQQALGQGPQFIFQYYEEEERQRGNFPDRFSGHQFPNYSSELNVNALLLGDSALYLCASSLGQGNYGYTFGSGTRLTVV.

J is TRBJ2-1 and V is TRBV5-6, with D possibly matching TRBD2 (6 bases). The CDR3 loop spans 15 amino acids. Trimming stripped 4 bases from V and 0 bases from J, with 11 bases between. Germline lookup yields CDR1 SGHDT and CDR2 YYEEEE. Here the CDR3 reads CASSRWGGSYNEQFF. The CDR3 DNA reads TGTGCCAGCAGCCGGTGGGGAGGCTCCTACAATGAGCAGTTCTTC.

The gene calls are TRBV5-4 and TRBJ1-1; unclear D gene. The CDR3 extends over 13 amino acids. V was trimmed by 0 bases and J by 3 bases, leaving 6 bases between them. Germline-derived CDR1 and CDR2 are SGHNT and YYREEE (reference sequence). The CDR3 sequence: CASSLAVDTEAFF. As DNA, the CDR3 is TGTGCCAGCAGCTTGGCCGTTGACACTGAAGCTTTCTTT.